This T cell receptor beta chain was identified in a study of T cell changes during pregnancy in multiple sclerosis. The germline V and J ends were trimmed by 1 base and 0 bases, with 10 bases remaining between them. Germline CDR1 SGHAT, CDR2 FQNNGV. CDR3 length: 16 residues. Produced via immunoSEQ multiplex PCR; TCRdb's table is partial and in-frame only. In the table there are about 30,000 clones, approximately 90% of which are singletons. The source material was CD8+ T cells from peripheral blood mononuclear cells, sampled in the second trimester of pregnancy. This chain joins TRBV11-2 and TRBJ2-1; D unclear. The TCR sequence derives from a female donor with multiple sclerosis, enrolled in a pregnancy study. The chain's CDR3 is CASSLAFFSSYNEQFF. The CDR3 nucleotides read TGTGCCAGCAGCTTAGCTTTCTTTAGCTCCTACAATGAGCAGTTCTTC.